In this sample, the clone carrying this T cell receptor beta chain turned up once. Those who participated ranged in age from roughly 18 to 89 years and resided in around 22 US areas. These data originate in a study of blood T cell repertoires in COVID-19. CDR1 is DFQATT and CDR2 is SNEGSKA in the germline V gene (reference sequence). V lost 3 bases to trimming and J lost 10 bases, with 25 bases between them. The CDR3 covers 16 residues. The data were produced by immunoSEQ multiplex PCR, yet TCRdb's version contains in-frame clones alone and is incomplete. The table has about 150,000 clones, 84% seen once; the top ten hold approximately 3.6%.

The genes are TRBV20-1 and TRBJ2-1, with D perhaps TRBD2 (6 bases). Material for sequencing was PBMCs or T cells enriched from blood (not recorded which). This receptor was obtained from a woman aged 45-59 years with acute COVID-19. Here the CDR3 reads CSASVRLEPGRGEQFF. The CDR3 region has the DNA TGCAGTGCTAGTGTCCGACTAGAGCCCGGGAGAGGGGAGCAGTTCTTC.